This section outlines one TCR beta chain sequence together with its context. The CDR3 loop spans 15 amino acids. The trim removed 5 bases at V and 2 bases at J, leaving 7 bases unmatched. Looked up from germline, CDR1 is SGHAT and CDR2 is FQNNGV. This sample was taken from a study of Graves' ophthalmopathy and Graves' hyperthyroidism. Amplifying from RNA transcripts, the study obtained TCR beta CDR3 regions. RT-PCR in the first round used HTBI primers; a second-round multiplex PCR followed. MiXCR was run by TCRdb on the multiplex PCR reads, yielding one entry per CDR3 protein. The data show approximately 160,000 distinct CDR3 sequences, roughly 36% seen once.

The chain is built from TRBV11-2 and TRBJ2-7, with TRBD2 identical over 9 bases. Source material: peripheral blood. This TCR derives from a man aged 25 to 45 with Graves' ophthalmopathy. CDR3 protein: CASSLGTSYAYEQYF. The CDR3 region has the DNA TGTGCCAGCAGCCTCGGGACTAGCTATGCCTACGAGCAGTACTTC.